This TCR beta chain was captured in a study of human T cells and chemical hapten exposure. Study processing details: From around 20,000 to 690,000 TCRs were found per sample, with a median of approximately 96,000. One entry per CDR3 protein, called by TCRdb with MiXCR from the RACE reads. These V and J calls are TCRdb output, not the study's own analysis. The table includes fewer than 85,000 distinct CDR3 sequences, roughly 10% detected once. Trimming took 0 bases from V and 5 from J; bases not matched to a gene: 7. The germline V gene has CDR1 MNHNY and CDR2 SVGAGI (reference sequence). The CDR3 consists of 16 residues. Noted time point: patch test 2, 6 weeks after DPC sensitization. Indicated treatment: therapeutic diphenylcyclopropenone sensitization with weekly scalp DPC. This clonotype was counted many times.

This TCR was sampled from a woman aged 30 to 39 with alopecia areata. Some clones in this sample may be carry-over from other donors' samples. This chain uses TRBV6-6 with TRBJ2-7; 10 nucleotides agree with TRBD1. This specimen consisted of whole blood, obtained in connection with sensitization to the hapten diphenylcyclopropenone (DPC). The CDR3 DNA sequence: TGTGCCAGCAGTTACTCTGGGGGACAGGGGAGAAACGAGCAGTACTTC. Translated, it gives CASSYSGGQGRNEQYF.